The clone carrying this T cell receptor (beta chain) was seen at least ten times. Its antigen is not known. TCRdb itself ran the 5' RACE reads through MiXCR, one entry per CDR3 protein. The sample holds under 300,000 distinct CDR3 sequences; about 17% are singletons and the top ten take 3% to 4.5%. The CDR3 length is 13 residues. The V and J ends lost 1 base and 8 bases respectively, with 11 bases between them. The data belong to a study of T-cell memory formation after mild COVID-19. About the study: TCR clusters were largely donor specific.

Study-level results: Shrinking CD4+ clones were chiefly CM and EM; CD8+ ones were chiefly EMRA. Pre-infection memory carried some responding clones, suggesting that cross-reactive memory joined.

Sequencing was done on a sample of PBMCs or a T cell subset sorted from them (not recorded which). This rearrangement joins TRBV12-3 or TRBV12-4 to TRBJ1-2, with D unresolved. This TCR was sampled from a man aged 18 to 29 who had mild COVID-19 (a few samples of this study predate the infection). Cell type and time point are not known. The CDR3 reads CASSLVGGGGYTF. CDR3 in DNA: TGTGCCAGCAGTTTAGTTGGTGGCGGCGGCTACACCTTC.